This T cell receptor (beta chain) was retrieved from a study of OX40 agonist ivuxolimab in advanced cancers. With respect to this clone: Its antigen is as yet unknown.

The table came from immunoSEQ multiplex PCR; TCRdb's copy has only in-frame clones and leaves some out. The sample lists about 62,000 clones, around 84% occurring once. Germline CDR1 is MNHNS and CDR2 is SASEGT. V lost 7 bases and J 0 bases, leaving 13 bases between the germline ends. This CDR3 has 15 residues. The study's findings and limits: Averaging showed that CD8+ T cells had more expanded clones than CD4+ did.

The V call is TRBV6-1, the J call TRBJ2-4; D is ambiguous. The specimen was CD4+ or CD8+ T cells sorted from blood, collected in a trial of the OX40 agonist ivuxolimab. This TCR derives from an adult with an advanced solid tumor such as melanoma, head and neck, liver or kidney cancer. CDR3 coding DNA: TGTGCCAGCACCCCGAGCGACCTAGCCAAAAACATTCAGTACTTC. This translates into CASTPSDLAKNIQYF.